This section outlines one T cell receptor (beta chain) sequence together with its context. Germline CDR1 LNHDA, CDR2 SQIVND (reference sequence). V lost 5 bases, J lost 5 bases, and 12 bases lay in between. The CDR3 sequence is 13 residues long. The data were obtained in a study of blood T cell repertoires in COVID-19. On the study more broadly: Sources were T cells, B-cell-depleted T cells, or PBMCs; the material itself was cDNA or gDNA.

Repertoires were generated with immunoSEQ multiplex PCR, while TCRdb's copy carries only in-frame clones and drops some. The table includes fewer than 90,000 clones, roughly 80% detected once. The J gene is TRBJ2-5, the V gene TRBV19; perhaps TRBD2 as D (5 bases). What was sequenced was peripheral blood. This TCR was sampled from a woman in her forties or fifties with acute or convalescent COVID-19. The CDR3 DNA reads TGTGCCAGTAGTCCCCGCCGAGGGGAGACCCAGTACTTC. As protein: CASSPRRGETQYF.